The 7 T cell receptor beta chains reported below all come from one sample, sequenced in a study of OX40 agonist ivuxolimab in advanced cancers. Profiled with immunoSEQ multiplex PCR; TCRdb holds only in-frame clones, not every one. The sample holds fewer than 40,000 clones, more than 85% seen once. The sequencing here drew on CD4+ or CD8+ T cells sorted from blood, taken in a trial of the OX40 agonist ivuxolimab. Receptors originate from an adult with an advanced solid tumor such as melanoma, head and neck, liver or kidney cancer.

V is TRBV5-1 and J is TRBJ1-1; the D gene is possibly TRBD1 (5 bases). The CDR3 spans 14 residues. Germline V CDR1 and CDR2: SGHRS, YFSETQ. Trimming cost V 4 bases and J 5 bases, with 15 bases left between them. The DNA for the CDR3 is TGCGCCAGCAGCGGGGGGACTGATGGAACTGAAGCTTTCTTT. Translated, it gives CASSGGTDGTEAFF.

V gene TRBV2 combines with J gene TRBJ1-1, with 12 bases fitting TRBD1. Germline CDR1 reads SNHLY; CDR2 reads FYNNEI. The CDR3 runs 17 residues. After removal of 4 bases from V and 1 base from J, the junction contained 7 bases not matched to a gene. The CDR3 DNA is TGTGCCAGCAGTGGGGCCCGGGACAGGGGGCCGAACACTGAAGCTTTCTTT. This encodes CASSGARDRGPNTEAFF.

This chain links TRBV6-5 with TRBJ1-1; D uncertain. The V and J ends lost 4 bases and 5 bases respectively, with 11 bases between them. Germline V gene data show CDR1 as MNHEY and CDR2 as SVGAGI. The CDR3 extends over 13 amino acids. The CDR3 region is CASSSSKGTEAFF. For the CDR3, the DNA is TGTGCCAGCAGTTCTAGCAAGGGAACTGAAGCTTTCTTT.

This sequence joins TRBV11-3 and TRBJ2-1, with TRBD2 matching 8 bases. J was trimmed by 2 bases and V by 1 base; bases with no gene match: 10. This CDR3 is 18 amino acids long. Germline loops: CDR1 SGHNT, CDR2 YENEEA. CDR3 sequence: CASSLGLYNGGAYNEQFF. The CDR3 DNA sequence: TGTGCCAGCAGCTTAGGACTGTACAACGGGGGGGCCTACAATGAGCAGTTCTTC.

The CDR3 loop reads CASSDGVEGLAEAFF. The CDR3 bases are TGTGCCAGCAGTGATGGCGTTGAGGGACTCGCTGAAGCTTTCTTT. The gene calls are TRBV6-1 and TRBJ1-1, with a weak D call TRBD1 (5 bases). Germline lookup yields CDR1 MNHNS and CDR2 SASEGT. Between the trimmed V and J ends, which lost 3 bases and 6 bases, there was a span of 17 bases. The CDR3 totals 15 residues.

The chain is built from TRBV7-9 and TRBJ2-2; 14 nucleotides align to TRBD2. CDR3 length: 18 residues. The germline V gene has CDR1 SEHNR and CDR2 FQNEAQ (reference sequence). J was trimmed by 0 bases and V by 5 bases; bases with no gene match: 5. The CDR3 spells CASSERGLAGANTGELFF. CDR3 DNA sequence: TGTGCCAGCAGCGAGAGGGGACTAGCGGGGGCGAACACCGGGGAGCTGTTTTTT.

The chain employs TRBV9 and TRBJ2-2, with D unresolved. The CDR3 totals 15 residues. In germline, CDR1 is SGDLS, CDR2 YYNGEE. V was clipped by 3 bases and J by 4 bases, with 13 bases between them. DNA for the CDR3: TGTGCCAGCAGCGCCCGTGGACGGACCACCGGGGAGCTGTTTTTT. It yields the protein CASSARGRTTGELFF.